The clone carrying this T cell receptor (beta chain) was detected many times. The record originates from a study of metastatic and nonmetastatic thyroid tumors. TCRdb recomputed clones from the PCR reads via MiXCR. This table holds tens of thousands of clones, roughly a fifth found once. V gave up 2 bases and J gave up 3 bases, with 0 bases separating them. There are 11 residues in the CDR3. Germline values: CDR1 SNHLY, CDR2 FYNNEI. No patient had received any treatment before thyroid surgery. The sequence came from a female donor with papillary thyroid cancer or a benign thyroid nodule (not recorded which). Some clones in this sample may be carry-over from other donors' samples. The chain has TRBV2 and TRBJ2-3; the D is unclear. The sequenced sample consisted of blood. CDR3 residues: CASSETDTQYF. The CDR3 region has the DNA TGTGCCAGCAGTGAAACAGATACGCAGTATTTT. The complete variable domain, with remaining parts taken from reference TRBV2 and TRBJ2-3, reads EPEVTQTPSHQVTQMGQEVILRCVPISNHLYFYWYRQILGQKVEFLVSFYNNEISEKSEIFDDQFSVERPDGSNFTLKIRSTKLEDSAMYFCASSETDTQYFGPGTRLTVL.